Following are 14 T cell receptor beta chains from one sample sequenced in a study of blood T cells in healthy people across ages. Together with a sample-barcoded 5' primer, a J-beta primer mix was included in a second PCR lasting roughly 6 to 12 cycles. TCRdb itself ran the 5' RACE reads through MiXCR, one entry per CDR3 protein. The sample includes about 750,000 distinct CDR3 sequences, approximately 53% of them seen just once. Sequencing input: blood. All receptors come from an elderly man in good health.

This clonotype was detected only a few times. The chain employs TRBV6-5 and TRBJ2-5; D gene unclear. V shed 6 bases and J shed 5 bases, with 13 bases lying between them. The CDR3 has 13 amino acids. The germline V gene encodes CDR1 MNHEY and CDR2 SVGAGI. The CDR3 bases are TGTGCCAGCAGCCAACTGGCCCTGGAGACCCAGTACTTC. Its translation: CASSQLALETQYF.

Only a few counts were recorded for this clonotype. The chain has TRBV7-9 and TRBJ2-7; TRBD1 matches at 8 bases. The length of the CDR3 is 16 residues. Unmatched junction bases numbered 12, after V lost 4 bases and J lost 4 bases. In germline, CDR1 is SEHNR, CDR2 FQNEAQ (reference sequence). The CDR3 loop is CASSSYQTGAIYEQYF. The CDR3 DNA follows: TGTGCCAGCAGCTCTTACCAGACAGGGGCTATATACGAGCAGTACTTC. Combining the CDR3 with reference TRBV7-9 and TRBJ2-7 gives the whole variable domain DTGVSQNPRHKITKRGQNVTFRCDPISEHNRLYWYRQTLGQGPEFLTYFQNEAQLEKSRLLSDRFSAERPKGSFSTLEIQRTEQGDSAMYLCASSSYQTGAIYEQYFGPGTRLTVT.

The table lists this clonotype with a few counts. This chain connects TRBV7-9 to TRBJ2-1, with TRBD1 as a possible D gene (6 bases). CDR3 length: 17 residues. The germline V gene has CDR1 SEHNR and CDR2 FQNEAQ (reference sequence). Trimming took 1 base from V and 4 from J, leaving 17 bases between them. CDR3 region: CASSLGYRGTNYNEQFF. The CDR3 DNA reads as TGTGCCAGCAGCTTAGGGTATAGGGGGACGAATTACAATGAGCAGTTCTTC.

This sequence joins TRBV18 and TRBJ2-7; D is possibly TRBD1 (6 bases). The CDR3 has 14 residues. Trimming left V 2 bases short and J 0 bases short, with 8 bases between. Germline loops: CDR1 KGHSH, CDR2 LQKENI. As DNA, the CDR3 is TGTGCCAGCTCACCATGGACAGCCTCCTACGAGCAGTACTTC. Translated, it gives CASSPWTASYEQYF.

The chain links TRBV12-3 or TRBV12-4 to TRBJ1-6, with 9 bases that match TRBD1. This CDR3 spans 14 amino acids. V shed 8 bases, J shed 10 bases, and the junction held 9 bases outside the gene matches. The CDR3 sequence is CASGIDRGRSPLHF. DNA of the CDR3: TGTGCCAGCGGCATCGACAGGGGGAGGTCACCCCTCCACTTT.

This clonotype came up a few times. The J gene is TRBJ2-5, the V gene TRBV5-1; D call uncertain. Trimming removed 6 bases from V and 2 bases from J, with 8 bases in between. Germline assignment: CDR1 SGHRS and CDR2 YFSETQ. This CDR3 comprises 12 residues. The CDR3 DNA reads TGCGCCAGCAAGGCGGAACAAGAGACCCAGTACTTC. Translated, it gives CASKAEQETQYF.

This chain uses TRBV9 with TRBJ2-7, with 7 bases that match TRBD1. The CDR3 has 15 residues. V trimming: 3 bases; J trimming: 5 bases; junction bases outside the gene matches: 11. Germline V lookup: CDR1 SGDLS, CDR2 YYNGEE. In nucleotides, the CDR3 is TGTGCCAGCAGCGCCGGACAGGCAGGTCCGGACGAGCAGTACTTC. Amino acid sequence: CASSAGQAGPDEQYF.

This clonotype was detected a few times. The chain uses TRBV5-1 and TRBJ2-1; 16 bases fit TRBD2. J was trimmed by 1 base and V by 4 bases; bases with no gene match: 11. CDR1 and CDR2 (germline): SGHRS, YFSETQ. This CDR3 has 20 amino acids. The CDR3 bases are TGCGCCAGCAGCCTAGGAACCGGGACTAGCGGGAGGGCATCCTACAATGAGCAGTTCTTC. This translates into CASSLGTGTSGRASYNEQFF.

This chain links TRBV10-3 with TRBJ2-5; D remains unclear. The CDR3 is 15 amino acids. CDR1 ENHRY and CDR2 SYGVKD come from the germline V gene. V lost 4 bases and J 3 bases, leaving 15 bases between the germline ends. CDR3 sequence (DNA): TGTGCCATCAGTGGCCAAAGTCTTGGAAAAGAGACCCAGTACTTC. It is translated as CAISGQSLGKETQYF.

V gene TRBV29-1 combines with J gene TRBJ2-5, with no clear D. In germline, CDR1 is SQVTM, CDR2 ANQGSEA. V was clipped by 1 base and J by 2 bases, with 14 bases between them. The CDR3 length is 15 residues. In DNA form, the CDR3 reads TGCAGCGTTGAAGTTCCCGATAAGGATCAAGAGACCCAGTACTTC. Amino acid sequence: CSVEVPDKDQETQYF.

This clonotype was detected a few times. The CDR3 here is CAISEPGQGNTEAFF. For the CDR3, the DNA is TGTGCCATCAGTGAGCCCGGACAGGGGAACACTGAAGCTTTCTTT. This chain uses TRBV10-3 with TRBJ1-1, with 8 nucleotides matching TRBD1. The trim removed 2 bases at V and 1 base at J, leaving 3 bases unmatched. CDR1 is ENHRY and CDR2 is SYGVKD in the germline V gene. The CDR3 runs 15 residues.

The chain has TRBV5-1 and TRBJ2-7, with 12 bases matching TRBD2. Germline V gives CDR1 SGHRS, CDR2 YFSETQ. Losses at the gene ends were 0 bases for V and 5 bases for J; bases not matched to a gene: 6. There are 16 residues in the CDR3. CDR3 loop: CASSLGRLAGVNEQYF. CDR3 bases: TGCGCCAGCAGCTTGGGGAGACTAGCGGGAGTTAACGAGCAGTACTTC.

The genes are TRBV4-1 and TRBJ2-5; D not certain. The DNA end favors TRBJ2-7, so the J call may be wrong. From germline, CDR1 is MGHRA and CDR2 YSYEKL. This CDR3 contains 17 residues. The CDR3: CASSQFTLAQTLSEQYF. The DNA of the CDR3 is TGCGCCAGCAGCCAGTTCACTTTGGCACAGACCCTAAGCGAGCAGTACTTC.

This rearrangement joins TRBV7-2 to TRBJ2-5; D not certain. The CDR3 contains 14 residues. CDR1 and CDR2 (germline): SGHTA, FQGNSA. Trimming cost V 5 bases and J 1 base, with 11 bases left between them. CDR3 sequence: CASSPTWGQETQYF. The CDR3, as DNA: TGTGCCAGCAGCCCCACCTGGGGCCAAGAGACCCAGTACTTC.